The clone carrying this T cell receptor (beta chain) has ten or more counts. Antigen unknown. The sample is drawn from a study of CD8 T cells in ankylosing spondylitis. A single record per CDR3 protein comes from TCRdb applying MiXCR to the 5' RACE reads. The sample yields about 200,000 distinct CDR3 sequences, 7.3% seen once. General study findings and limits: Significant enrichment of disease-linked clones was reported in matched ankylosing spondylitis synovial fluid. Ankylosing spondylitis blood appeared to carry a characteristic TCR beta motif of roughly eight highly homologous variants.

The germline gives CDR1 MNHEY, CDR2 SVGEGT. This CDR3 is built from 10 residues. V dropped 6 bases and J dropped 4 bases, with 3 bases sitting between them. The sample consisted of blood, either unsorted or a sorted T cell fraction (not recorded which). This chain connects TRBV6-2 or TRBV6-3 to TRBJ1-2; D unresolved. The clonotype comes from a male donor with ankylosing spondylitis. The CDR3, as DNA: TGTGCCAGCAGAGGCTATGGCTACACCTTC. Encoded protein: CASRGYGYTF.